This entry describes one T cell receptor (beta chain). Its cognate antigen is unknown. CD4+ T cells from unexposed donors were obtained before the COVID-19 pandemic (2011-2018). Isolation of CD4+ T cells took place after approximately 10 days in culture. These data are taken from a study of CD4 T cells in relation to SARS-CoV-2 and coronaviruses. Clones were sequenced by immunoSEQ multiplex PCR, and TCRdb holds only the in-frame ones, with some missing. This table holds roughly 29,000 clones, around 78% found once. The CDR3 has 14 residues. The V segment lost 6 bases and the J segment 5 bases; nucleotides outside the gene matches: 9. Germline V gene lookup returns CDR1 MNHEY and CDR2 SVGEGT.

J is TRBJ2-5 and V is TRBV6-2 or TRBV6-3; TRBD2 aligns across 7 bases. Sequencing used CD4+ T cells from PBMCs, cultured in vitro. This receptor was obtained from a human donor in good health. Here the CDR3 reads CASSLSGLGETQYF. CDR3 in DNA: TGTGCCAGCAGCCTTAGCGGGTTGGGGGAGACCCAGTACTTC.